This T cell receptor beta chain was documented in a study of T cells in Graves' hyperthyroidism and ophthalmopathy. Study-level findings and limits: Ophthalmopathy and stable hyperthyroidism were separated by a 13 V-J model.

The CDR3 totals 15 residues. After removal of 2 bases from V and 6 bases from J, the junction contained 2 bases not matched to a gene. The germline gives CDR1 DFQATT, CDR2 SNEGSKA (reference sequence). Amplified TCR beta CDR3 regions derived from RNA transcripts. HTBI primers drove first-round RT-PCR of the TCR CDR3. TCRdb used MiXCR to reprocess the multiplex PCR reads, holding one entry per CDR3 protein. The sample lists some 500,000 distinct CDR3 sequences, approximately 15% occurring once. Comments on this clonotype: Its antigen is not identified.

Sequenced material: blood. This TCR was sampled from a young woman with Graves' hyperthyroidism. The chain links TRBV20-1 to TRBJ2-2; TRBD2 agrees at 14 bases. The CDR3 sequence is CSARPGLAGAGELFF. CDR3 sequence (DNA): TGCAGTGCTAGACCGGGACTAGCGGGAGCCGGGGAGCTGTTTTTT.